These 17 T cell receptor beta chains originate from one sample sequenced in a study of shared T cell receptors in the human thymus. Sequencing was performed with immunoSEQ multiplex PCR; in TCRdb, only in-frame clones are kept and a portion is missing. In the table there are about 500,000 clones, 75% to 80% of which are singletons. The sample also formed part of further work on human thymus T cells.

The sample taken for sequencing was thymocytes. All receptors derive from a boy younger than two with a congenital heart defect.

The chain's CDR3 is CASNRGSGSPNTGELFF. Written as DNA, the CDR3 is TGTGCCAGCAACCGAGGTAGCGGGAGCCCGAACACCGGGGAGCTGTTTTTT. The V call is TRBV25-1, the J call TRBJ2-2, with 9 bases fitting TRBD2. With V trimmed by 7 bases and J by 0 bases, 9 bases remained unmatched. CDR1 and CDR2 from the germline V gene are MGHDK and SYGVNS. The CDR3 spans 17 residues.

This clone was observed a few times. The gene calls are TRBV5-1 and TRBJ2-7; D perhaps matches TRBD1 (5 bases). From germline, CDR1 is SGHRS and CDR2 YFSETQ. The CDR3 consists of 15 residues. The V gene lost 0 bases and the J gene lost 0 bases, with 10 bases spanning the gap. CDR3 loop: CASSLGQSLSYEQYF. The CDR3, as DNA: TGCGCCAGCAGCTTGGGACAGTCCCTCTCCTACGAGCAGTACTTC.

This clone was picked up one time. The chain combines TRBV10-3 with TRBJ2-1; TRBD1 matches 10 bases. Germline assignment: CDR1 ENHRY and CDR2 SYGVKD. V trimming: 9 bases; J trimming: 5 bases; junction bases outside the gene matches: 10. The length of the CDR3 is 15 residues. In nucleotides, the CDR3 is TGTGCCATAAGCACCGGGACAGGGGTGGACAATGAGCAGTTCTTC. Encoded protein: CAISTGTGVDNEQFF.

J is TRBJ2-3 and V is TRBV23-1; 7 bases are a match to TRBD2. TRBV23-1 is flagged as an ORF with uncertain function. J gave up 2 bases and V 3 bases, and 20 bases lay outside the gene matches. This CDR3 contains 20 residues. In DNA form, the CDR3 reads TGCGCCAGCAGTCAGTTAGCGGGCCCAACGCCCGGATTCCACACAGATACGCAGTATTTT. Residues: CASSQLAGPTPGFHTDTQYF.

The gene calls are TRBV21-1 and TRBJ1-5. TRBV21-1 is a pseudogene segment. This CDR3 contains 16 residues. The DNA for the CDR3 is TGTGCCAGCAATCAGGACGCCGGGAGCAACAATCAGCCCCAGCATTTT. Amino acids: CASNQDAGSNNQPQHF.

This clone was observed a handful of times. This rearrangement joins TRBV6-6 to TRBJ2-7, with a weak D call TRBD2 (5 bases). The CDR3 spans 13 residues. CDR1 and CDR2 (germline): MNHNY, SVGAGI (reference sequence). Trimming cost V 5 bases and J 6 bases, with 14 bases left between them. CDR3 loop: CASSDSVPSEQYF. The CDR3 region has the DNA TGTGCCAGCAGTGATAGCGTCCCCAGCGAGCAGTACTTC.

The chain couples TRBV19 to TRBJ1-5; D is possibly TRBD1 (5 bases). Between the trimmed V and J ends, which lost 5 bases and 5 bases, there was a span of 10 bases. Per the germline V gene, CDR1 is LNHDA and CDR2 is SQIVND (reference sequence). This CDR3 has 13 amino acids. The CDR3 nucleotides are TGTGCCAGTAGTGAGGCAGGGCATCAGCCCCAGCATTTT. Translated, it gives CASSEAGHQPQHF. Drawing the rest from reference TRBV19 and TRBJ1-5, the complete variable domain is DGGITQSPKYLFRKEGQNVTLSCEQNLNHDAMYWYRQDPGQGLRLIYYSQIVNDFQKGDIAEGYSVSREKKESFPLTVTSAQKNPTAFYLCASSEAGHQPQHFGDGTRLSIL.

This rearrangement joins TRBV7-9 to TRBJ2-2, with 7 positions matching TRBD1. The CDR3 totals 15 residues. V gave up 3 bases and J gave up 1 base; unmatched junction bases: 2. Germline V CDR1 and CDR2: SEHNR, FQNEAQ (reference sequence). The CDR3 sequence: CASSLDRRNTGELFF. CDR3 nucleotides: TGTGCCAGCAGCTTGGACAGGAGGAACACCGGGGAGCTGTTTTTT.

This rearrangement joins TRBV7-2 to TRBJ2-7, with a weak D call TRBD1 (6 bases). V lost 5 bases, J lost 6 bases, and 8 bases lay in between. Per germline, CDR1 SGHTA and CDR2 FQGNSA. The CDR3 contains 11 residues. The CDR3 DNA follows: TGTGCCAGCAGCCCCAGGGGCGAGCAGTACTTC. Protein product: CASSPRGEQYF.

V gene TRBV9 combines with J gene TRBJ2-3; 7 bases are a match to TRBD2. The CDR3 loop spans 18 amino acids. Germline assignment: CDR1 SGDLS and CDR2 YYNGEE. V gave up 4 bases and J gave up 0 bases; unmatched junction bases: 14. In DNA form, the CDR3 reads TGTGCCAGCAGCCCCAGGGCTAGCGGAGATACTAGCACAGATACGCAGTATTTT. Residues: CASSPRASGDTSTDTQYF.

This CDR3 is CASSSGTSGSHYNEQFF. The DNA for the CDR3 is TGTGCCAGCAGCAGCGGGACTAGCGGGAGCCACTACAATGAGCAGTTCTTC. This chain links TRBV13 with TRBJ2-1; 14 bases line up with TRBD2. The V and J ends lost 5 bases and 3 bases, in that order; junction bases with no gene match: 6. Germline CDR1 is PRHDT and CDR2 is FYEKMQ (reference sequence). This CDR3 contains 17 residues.

The V call is TRBV5-4, the J call TRBJ1-2; D ambiguous. This CDR3 comprises 14 residues. The germline CDR1 and CDR2 sequences are SGHNT and YYREEE (reference sequence). Trimming left V 4 bases short and J 8 bases short, with 18 bases between. DNA for the CDR3: TGTGCCAGCAGCCCGTTGCCTACTCTAGTGGGCTACACCTTC. The encoded protein is CASSPLPTLVGYTF.

Written as DNA, the CDR3 is TGTGCCAGCAGCCCTTATGGGCCGACGGGGTACGAGCAGTACTTC. Translated, it gives CASSPYGPTGYEQYF. The chain combines TRBV4-2 with TRBJ2-7, with TRBD2 as a possible D gene (5 bases). The CDR3 sequence is 15 residues long. Germline CDR1 LGHNA, CDR2 YNFKEQ. Trimming removed 4 bases at V and 4 bases at J, with 17 bases between.

The rearrangement uses TRBV2 and TRBJ2-2, with 9 bases fitting TRBD1. Trimming at V came to 6 bases and at J to 7 bases, leaving 6 bases not matched to a gene. The CDR3 extends over 14 amino acids. The germline gives CDR1 SNHLY, CDR2 FYNNEI. The CDR3 region has the DNA TGTGCCAGCAGAACAGGGGGCTCAAGCGGGGAGCTGTTTTTT. It is translated as CASRTGGSSGELFF.

V usage is TRBV28 and J usage is TRBJ2-3; the D gene is possibly TRBD2 (6 bases). Germline loops: CDR1 MDHEN, CDR2 SYDVKM. Trimming cost V 6 bases and J 0 bases, with 13 bases left between them. The CDR3 has 15 residues. CDR3 protein: CASSPDGTSTDTQYF. The CDR3 DNA reads TGTGCCAGCAGCCCTGACGGGACTAGCACAGATACGCAGTATTTT.

The gene calls are TRBV21-1 and TRBJ1-4; the table names TRBD1, a call not compared with the DNA. TRBV21-1 is annotated as a pseudogene. The CDR3 sequence is 15 residues long. The CDR3 DNA follows: TGTGCCAGCAGCGAGGCCGGGACAGCTAATGAAAAACTGTTTTTT. Protein sequence: CASSEAGTANEKLFF.

The chain couples TRBV28 to TRBJ2-1, with D perhaps TRBD1 (8 bases). CDR1 and CDR2 (germline): MDHEN, SYDVKM. V dropped 4 bases and J dropped 9 bases, with 16 bases sitting between them. This CDR3 comprises 14 residues. This CDR3 is CASSSGLDRGEQFF. CDR3 coding DNA: TGTGCCAGCAGTTCCGGACTAGACAGGGGTGAGCAGTTCTTC. Full variable domain (rest looked up from reference TRBV28 and TRBJ2-1): DVKVTQSSRYLVKRTGEKVFLECVQDMDHENMFWYRQDPGLGLRLIYFSYDVKMKEKGDIPEGYSVSREKKERFSLILESASTNQTSMYLCASSSGLDRGEQFFGPGTRLTVL.